The 15 T cell receptor beta chains listed next were all sequenced from one sample in a study of post-analysis software for immune sequencing data. Unique molecular identifiers tagged the TCR beta cDNA libraries. TCRdb itself ran the PCR reads through MiXCR, one entry per CDR3 protein. The profile covers hundreds of thousands of distinct CDR3 sequences, with roughly two fifths appearing a single time and over 1.5% taken by the ten largest. Whole-study results and caveats: Controls showed lower frequencies than patients for roughly five TRBV segments, and TRBV5-6, TRBV5-1 and TRBV20-1 were among these.

What these receptors recognize is not known. The specimen was blood. The receptors were sampled from a girl under 18 with multiple sclerosis.

This chain uses TRBV12-3 or TRBV12-4 with TRBJ1-5; a possible D gene is TRBD1 (5 bases). Between the trimmed V and J ends, which lost 1 base and 5 bases, there was a span of 15 bases. This CDR3 has 16 residues. CDR3 protein: CASSLGNDRVHQPQHF. For the CDR3, the DNA is TGTGCCAGCAGTTTAGGGAACGACAGAGTGCATCAGCCCCAGCATTTT.

The rearrangement links TRBV28 to TRBJ1-1; weak D call: TRBD1 (6 bases). V was trimmed by 6 bases and J by 4 bases, leaving 18 bases between them. The germline gives CDR1 MDHEN, CDR2 SYDVKM. The CDR3 totals 15 residues. DNA for the CDR3: TGTGCCAGCAGCCTCTGGGGGGCGCGAAGCACTGAAGCTTTCTTT. It specifies CASSLWGARSTEAFF.

This chain's CDR3 is CASSAWTGAATNEKLFF. The CDR3 DNA reads TGCGCCAGCAGCGCCTGGACAGGAGCCGCAACTAATGAAAAACTGTTTTTT. The chain has TRBV5-1 and TRBJ1-4; 7 bases are shared with TRBD1. CDR3 length: 17 amino acids. Germline V lookup: CDR1 SGHRS, CDR2 YFSETQ. Trimming at V came to 4 bases and at J to 0 bases, leaving 9 bases not matched to a gene.

V is TRBV29-1 and J is TRBJ1-2; maybe TRBD1 (5 bases). V was clipped by 3 bases and J by 8 bases, with 16 bases between them. Germline assignment: CDR1 SQVTM and CDR2 ANQGSEA. This CDR3 is built from 13 residues. The CDR3 is CSVDRTGPGGYTF. DNA of the CDR3: TGCAGCGTTGACCGTACAGGTCCGGGGGGCTACACCTTC. Looking up the rest from reference TRBV29-1 and TRBJ1-2 gives the full variable domain: SAVISQKPSRDICQRGTSLTIQCQVDSQVTMMFWYRQQPGQSLTLIATANQGSEATYESGFVIDKFPISRPNLTFSTLTVSNMSPEDSSIYLCSVDRTGPGGYTFGSGTRLTVV.

The chain employs TRBV6-1 and TRBJ2-5; maybe TRBD2 (5 bases). Germline V lookup: CDR1 MNHNS, CDR2 SASEGT. Trimming pared 7 bases from V and 3 bases from J, leaving 12 bases between. There are 13 residues in the CDR3. The CDR3 sequence is CASTLSREETQYF. The CDR3 coding sequence is TGTGCCAGCACCCTATCGAGGGAAGAGACCCAGTACTTC.

The V call is TRBV12-3 or TRBV12-4, the J call TRBJ2-5; 14 bases line up with TRBD2. The CDR3 totals 17 residues. Losses at the gene ends were 5 bases for V and 5 bases for J; bases not matched to a gene: 10. In DNA form, the CDR3 reads TGTGCCAGCAGTCAATCCAGACTAGCGGGAGGGCTCGAGACCCAGTACTTC. It codes for CASSQSRLAGGLETQYF.

This clonotype was seen repeatedly, ten times or more. This chain links TRBV4-1 with TRBJ2-7; 9 positions match TRBD2. Germline CDR1 reads MGHRA; CDR2 reads YSYEKL. CDR3 length: 15 amino acids. The V segment lost 3 bases and the J segment 0 bases; nucleotides outside the gene matches: 3. The DNA of the CDR3 is TGCGCCAGCAGCCACCGTAGCGGGAGCTCCTACGAGCAGTACTTC. Translated, it gives CASSHRSGSSYEQYF.

The rearrangement links TRBV4-1 to TRBJ1-2, with TRBD1 as a possible D gene (5 bases). The germline V gene has CDR1 MGHRA and CDR2 YSYEKL. With 0 bases removed from V and 8 bases from J, the gap between germline ends came to 10 bases. The CDR3 has 13 residues. CDR3 nucleotides: TGCGCCAGCAGCCAAGATAGGAGGGACGGCTACACCTTC. The encoded protein is CASSQDRRDGYTF.

This sequence joins TRBV3-1 and TRBJ1-2; D may be TRBD1 (5 bases). In germline, CDR1 is LGHDT, CDR2 YNNKEL (reference sequence). The ends were cut back, 5 bases at V and 8 bases at J, with 15 bases in the middle. The CDR3 sequence is 13 residues long. This chain's CDR3 is CASSDTGRLGYTF. CDR3 bases: TGTGCCAGCAGCGATACAGGCCGGTTGGGCTACACCTTC. The whole variable domain, remainder taken from reference TRBV3-1 and TRBJ1-2, is DTAVSQTPKYLVTQMGNDKSIKCEQNLGHDTMYWYKQDSKKFLKIMFSYNNKELIINETVPNRFSPKSPDKAHLNLHINSLELGDSAVYFCASSDTGRLGYTFGSGTRLTVV.

This clonotype has only a few counts. The chain combines TRBV5-1 with TRBJ2-1, with a possible D match to TRBD1 (5 bases). Germline CDR1 and CDR2: SGHRS and YFSETQ. The CDR3 contains 16 residues. The V and J ends lost 4 bases and 3 bases respectively, with 17 bases between them. CDR3 sequence reads: CASSPRQWRFYNEQFF. DNA for the CDR3: TGCGCCAGCAGCCCTCGACAGTGGCGGTTCTACAATGAGCAGTTCTTC.

This clonotype has a handful of counts. The CDR3 DNA follows: TGCAGCGTTCGGACAGGGAGGGAAGAGACCCAGTACTTC. The encoded protein is CSVRTGREETQYF. The gene calls are TRBV29-1 and TRBJ2-5; TRBD1 is a possible D gene (8 bases). V was pared by 5 bases and J by 3 bases, with 13 bases between. CDR1 and CDR2 from the germline V gene are SQVTM and ANQGSEA. The CDR3 extends over 13 amino acids. The entire variable domain, with the rest obtained from reference TRBV29-1 and TRBJ2-5, is as follows: SAVISQKPSRDICQRGTSLTIQCQVDSQVTMMFWYRQQPGQSLTLIATANQGSEATYESGFVIDKFPISRPNLTFSTLTVSNMSPEDSSIYLCSVRTGREETQYFGPGTRLLVL.

This clonotype was observed a few times. The chain employs TRBV4-1 and TRBJ2-7; D is undetermined. The germline V gene encodes CDR1 MGHRA and CDR2 YSYEKL. The V and J ends lost 5 bases and 2 bases respectively, with 19 bases between them. The CDR3 contains 16 residues. CDR3: CASSSLPAGLTYEQYF. The DNA for the CDR3 is TGCGCCAGCAGCTCGTTACCCGCTGGTCTGACCTACGAGCAGTACTTC.

The table lists this clonotype with a count of one. This sequence joins TRBV9 and TRBJ2-1; 14 bases are shared with TRBD2. CDR1 and CDR2 (germline): SGDLS, YYNGEE. The V and J ends lost 3 bases and 0 bases, in that order; junction bases with no gene match: 14. This CDR3 contains 21 residues. The CDR3, as DNA: TGTGCCAGCAGCGCTCCTCCGGGACTAGCGGGGGACAGGAGCTCCTACAATGAGCAGTTCTTC. This codes for CASSAPPGLAGDRSSYNEQFF. Using reference TRBV9 and TRBJ2-1 for the parts outside the CDR3, the full variable domain is DSGVTQTPKHLITATGQRVTLRCSPRSGDLSVYWYQQSLDQGLQFLIQYYNGEERAKGNILERFSAQQFPDLHSELNLSSLELGDSALYFCASSAPPGLAGDRSSYNEQFFGPGTRLTVL.

This clonotype was seen a few times. The CDR3 bases are TGTGCCAGCAGCTTAGACCCAGGGGGCTCGTACGAGCAGTACTTC. Encoded protein: CASSLDPGGSYEQYF. V and J are TRBV7-2 and TRBJ2-7; 8 positions agree with TRBD1. The CDR3 contains 15 residues. In germline, CDR1 is SGHTA, CDR2 FQGNSA. After removal of 1 base from V and 4 bases from J, the junction contained 6 bases not matched to a gene. The entire variable domain, with the rest obtained from reference TRBV7-2 and TRBJ2-7, is as follows: GAGVSQSPSNKVTEKGKDVELRCDPISGHTALYWYRQSLGQGLEFLIYFQGNSAPDKSGLPSDRFSAERTGGSVSTLTIQRTQQEDSAVYLCASSLDPGGSYEQYFGPGTRLTVT.

The CDR3 DNA follows: TGTGCCAGCAGGAAAACGGTGTTCTACGAGCAGTACTTC. This gives the protein CASRKTVFYEQYF. This sequence joins TRBV12-3 or TRBV12-4 and TRBJ2-7; D is unresolved. Trimming shortened V by 6 bases and J by 3 bases, and 12 bases separated the two germline ends. This CDR3 region has 13 residues.